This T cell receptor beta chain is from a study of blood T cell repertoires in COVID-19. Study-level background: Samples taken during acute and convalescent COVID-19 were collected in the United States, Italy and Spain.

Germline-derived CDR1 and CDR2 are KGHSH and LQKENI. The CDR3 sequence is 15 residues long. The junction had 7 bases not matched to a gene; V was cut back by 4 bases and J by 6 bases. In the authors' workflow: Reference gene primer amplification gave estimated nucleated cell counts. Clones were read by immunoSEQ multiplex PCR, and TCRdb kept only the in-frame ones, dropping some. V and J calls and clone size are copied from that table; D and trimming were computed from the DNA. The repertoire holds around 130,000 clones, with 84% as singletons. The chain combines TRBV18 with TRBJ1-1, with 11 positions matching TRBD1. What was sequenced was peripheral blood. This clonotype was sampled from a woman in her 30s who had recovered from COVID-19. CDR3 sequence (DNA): TGTGCCAGCTCACATGAGGGACAGGGGGTTGCTGAAGCTTTCTTT. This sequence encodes CASSHEGQGVAEAFF.